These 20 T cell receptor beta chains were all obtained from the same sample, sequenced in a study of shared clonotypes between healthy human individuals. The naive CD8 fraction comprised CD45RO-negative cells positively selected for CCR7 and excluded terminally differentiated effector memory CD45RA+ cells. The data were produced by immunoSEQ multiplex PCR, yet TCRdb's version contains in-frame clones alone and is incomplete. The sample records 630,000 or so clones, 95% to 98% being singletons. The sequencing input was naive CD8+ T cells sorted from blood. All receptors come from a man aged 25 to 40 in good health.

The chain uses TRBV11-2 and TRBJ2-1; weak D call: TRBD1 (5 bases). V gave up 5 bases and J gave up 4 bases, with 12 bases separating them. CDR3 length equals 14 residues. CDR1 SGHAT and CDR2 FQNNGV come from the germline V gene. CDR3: CASSAIRAYNEQFF. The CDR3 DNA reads TGTGCCAGCAGCGCAATCAGGGCATACAATGAGCAGTTCTTC.

The CDR3 sequence is CASSNPDRGNEQFF. CDR3 sequence (DNA): TGTGCCAGCAGTAACCCCGACAGGGGCAATGAGCAGTTCTTC. The V and J genes are TRBV2 and TRBJ2-1, with 8 bases identical to TRBD1. V dropped 5 bases and J dropped 6; count of bases not matched to a gene: 6. The CDR3 runs to 14 residues. CDR1 is SNHLY, CDR2 FYNNEI, per germline.

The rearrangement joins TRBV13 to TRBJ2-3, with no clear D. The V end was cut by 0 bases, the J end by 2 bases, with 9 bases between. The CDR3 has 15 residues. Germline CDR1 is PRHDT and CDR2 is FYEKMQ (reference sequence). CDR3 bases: TGTGCCAGCAGCTTAGGCAGCTTAAACACAGATACGCAGTATTTT. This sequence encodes CASSLGSLNTDTQYF. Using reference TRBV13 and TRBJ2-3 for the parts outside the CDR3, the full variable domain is AAGVIQSPRHLIKEKRETATLKCYPIPRHDTVYWYQQGPGQDPQFLISFYEKMQSDKGSIPDRFSAQQFSDYHSELNMSSLELGDSALYFCASSLGSLNTDTQYFGPGTRLTVL.

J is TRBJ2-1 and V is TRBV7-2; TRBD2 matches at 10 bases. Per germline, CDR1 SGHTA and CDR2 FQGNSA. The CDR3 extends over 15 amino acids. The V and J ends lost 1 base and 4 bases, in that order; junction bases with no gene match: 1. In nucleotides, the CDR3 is TGTGCCAGCAGCTTAGTGACTAGCGGGTACAATGAGCAGTTCTTC. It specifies CASSLVTSGYNEQFF. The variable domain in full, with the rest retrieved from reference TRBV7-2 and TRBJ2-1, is GAGVSQSPSNKVTEKGKDVELRCDPISGHTALYWYRQSLGQGLEFLIYFQGNSAPDKSGLPSDRFSAERTGGSVSTLTIQRTQQEDSAVYLCASSLVTSGYNEQFFGPGTRLTVL.

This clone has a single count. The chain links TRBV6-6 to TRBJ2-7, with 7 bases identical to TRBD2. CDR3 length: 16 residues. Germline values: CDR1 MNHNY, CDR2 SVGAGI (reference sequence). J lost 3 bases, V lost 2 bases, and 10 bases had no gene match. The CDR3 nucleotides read TGTGCCAGCAGTTACCTCCGGACTAGTTCTATCTACGAGCAGTACTTC. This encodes CASSYLRTSSIYEQYF.

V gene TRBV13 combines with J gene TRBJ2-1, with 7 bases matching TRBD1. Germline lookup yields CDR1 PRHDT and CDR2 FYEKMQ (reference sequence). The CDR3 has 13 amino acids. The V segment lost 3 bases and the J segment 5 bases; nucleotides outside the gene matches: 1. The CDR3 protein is CASSFRGNNEQFF. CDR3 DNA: TGTGCCAGCAGCTTCAGGGGGAACAATGAGCAGTTCTTC.

This chain's CDR3 is CASGLAGGRDTQYF. The CDR3 bases are TGCGCCAGCGGATTAGCGGGAGGGCGAGATACGCAGTATTTT. The chain couples TRBV10-2 to TRBJ2-3; 11 bases map to TRBD2. CDR1 is WSHSY and CDR2 is SAAADI in the germline V gene. The V segment lost 8 bases and the J segment 5 bases; nucleotides outside the gene matches: 6. CDR3 size: 14 residues.

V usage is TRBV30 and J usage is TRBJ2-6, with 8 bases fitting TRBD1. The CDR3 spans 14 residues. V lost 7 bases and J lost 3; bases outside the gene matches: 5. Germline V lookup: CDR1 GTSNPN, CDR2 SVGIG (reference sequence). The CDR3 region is CASRQGSGANVLTF. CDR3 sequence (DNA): TGTGCCTCCCGACAGGGGAGTGGGGCCAACGTCCTGACTTTC.

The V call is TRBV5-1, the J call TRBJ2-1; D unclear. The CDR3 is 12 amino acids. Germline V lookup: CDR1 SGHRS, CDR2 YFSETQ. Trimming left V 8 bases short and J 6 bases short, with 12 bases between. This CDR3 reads CASVGRANEQFF. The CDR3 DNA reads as TGCGCCAGTGTTGGCCGGGCCAATGAGCAGTTCTTC.

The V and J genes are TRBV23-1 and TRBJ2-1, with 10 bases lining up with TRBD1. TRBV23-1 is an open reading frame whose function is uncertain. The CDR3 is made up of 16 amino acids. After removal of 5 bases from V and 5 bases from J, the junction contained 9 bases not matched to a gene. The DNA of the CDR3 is TGCGCCAGCAGTGACAGGGGGCGGTTAGCGGACAATGAGCAGTTCTTC. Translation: CASSDRGRLADNEQFF.

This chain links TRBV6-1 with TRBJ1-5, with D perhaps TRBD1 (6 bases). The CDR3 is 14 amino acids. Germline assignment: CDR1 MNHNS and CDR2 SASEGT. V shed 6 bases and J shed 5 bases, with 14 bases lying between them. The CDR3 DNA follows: TGTGCCAGCAGGGCCGGGACAAGGGATCAGCCCCAGCATTTT. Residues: CASRAGTRDQPQHF.

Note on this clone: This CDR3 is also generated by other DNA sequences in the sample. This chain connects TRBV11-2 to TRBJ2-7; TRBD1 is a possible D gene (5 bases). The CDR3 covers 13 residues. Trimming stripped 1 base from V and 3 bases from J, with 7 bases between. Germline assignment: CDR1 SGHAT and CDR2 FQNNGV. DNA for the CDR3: TGTGCCAGCAGCTTAGGACAGCGCTACGAGCAGTACTTC. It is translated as CASSLGQRYEQYF. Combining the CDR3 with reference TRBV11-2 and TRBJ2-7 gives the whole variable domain EAGVAQSPRYKIIEKRQSVAFWCNPISGHATLYWYQQILGQGPKLLIQFQNNGVVDDSQLPKDRFSAERLKGVDSTLKIQPAKLEDSAVYLCASSLGQRYEQYFGPGTRLTVT.

The CDR3 loop reads CASSRRETGGEYGYTF. The CDR3 DNA is TGTGCCAGCAGTCGCAGAGAGACAGGGGGGGAGTATGGCTACACCTTC. V and J are TRBV6-6 and TRBJ1-2; 9 bases agree with TRBD1. The CDR3 is 16 amino acids. The V gene end was trimmed by 5 bases and the J gene end by 5 bases; junction bases not matched to a gene: 12. Per the germline V gene, CDR1 is MNHNY and CDR2 is SVGAGI (reference sequence).

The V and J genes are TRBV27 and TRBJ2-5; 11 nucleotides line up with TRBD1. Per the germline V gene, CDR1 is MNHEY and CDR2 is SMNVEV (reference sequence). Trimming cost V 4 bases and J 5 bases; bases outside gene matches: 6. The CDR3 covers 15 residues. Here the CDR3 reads CASSSPDRGHETQYF. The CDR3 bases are TGTGCCAGCAGTTCCCCGGACAGGGGGCACGAGACCCAGTACTTC.

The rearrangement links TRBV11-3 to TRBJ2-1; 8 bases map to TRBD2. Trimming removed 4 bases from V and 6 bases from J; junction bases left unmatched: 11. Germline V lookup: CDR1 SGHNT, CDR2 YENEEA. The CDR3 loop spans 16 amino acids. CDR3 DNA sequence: TGTGCCAGCAGCTCTCCCGGGACTAGTTCGAGCAATGAGCAGTTCTTC. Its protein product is CASSSPGTSSSNEQFF.

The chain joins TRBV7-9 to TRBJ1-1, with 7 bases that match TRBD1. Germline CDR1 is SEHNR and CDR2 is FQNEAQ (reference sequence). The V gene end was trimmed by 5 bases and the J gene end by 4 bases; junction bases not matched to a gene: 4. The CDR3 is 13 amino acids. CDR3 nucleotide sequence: TGTGCCAGCAGCCAAGACAGGGTCACTGAAGCTTTCTTT. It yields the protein CASSQDRVTEAFF.

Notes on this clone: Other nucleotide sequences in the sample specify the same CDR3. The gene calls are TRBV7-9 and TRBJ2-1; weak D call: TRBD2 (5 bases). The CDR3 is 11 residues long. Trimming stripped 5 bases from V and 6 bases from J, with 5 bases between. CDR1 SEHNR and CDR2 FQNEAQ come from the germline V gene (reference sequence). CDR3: CASSRGNEQFF. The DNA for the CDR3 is TGTGCCAGCAGCCGGGGCAATGAGCAGTTCTTC.

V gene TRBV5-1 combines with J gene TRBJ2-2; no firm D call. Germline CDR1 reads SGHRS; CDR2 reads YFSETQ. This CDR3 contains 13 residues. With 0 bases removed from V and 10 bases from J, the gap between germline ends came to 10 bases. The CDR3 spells CASSLEESPELFF. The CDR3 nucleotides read TGCGCCAGCAGCTTGGAAGAATCGCCGGAGCTGTTTTTT.

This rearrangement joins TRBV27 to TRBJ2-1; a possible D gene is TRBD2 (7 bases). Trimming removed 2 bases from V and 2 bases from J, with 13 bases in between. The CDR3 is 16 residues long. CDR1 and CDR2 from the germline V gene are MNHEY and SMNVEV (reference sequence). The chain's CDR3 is CASSLEGRGTYNEQFF. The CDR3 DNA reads TGTGCCAGCAGTTTAGAGGGGAGGGGGACCTACAATGAGCAGTTCTTC.

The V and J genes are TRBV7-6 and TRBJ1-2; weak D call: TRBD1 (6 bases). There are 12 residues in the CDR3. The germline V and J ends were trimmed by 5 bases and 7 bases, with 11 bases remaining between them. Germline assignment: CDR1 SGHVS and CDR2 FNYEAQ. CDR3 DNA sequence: TGTGCCAGCAGCGTGATAGGGGGTGGCTACACCTTC. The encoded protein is CASSVIGGGYTF.